This T cell receptor (beta chain) derives from a study of blood T cell repertoires in COVID-19. Study details: Italy, Spain and the United States were the sources of the convalescent and acute COVID-19 samples. PBMCs, B-cell-depleted T cells, or T cells provided the cDNA or gDNA that made up the material.

The CDR3 totals 13 residues. Germline V CDR1 and CDR2: GTSNPN, SVGIG (reference sequence). The ends were cut back, 0 bases at V and 8 bases at J, with 13 bases in the middle. As processed by the authors: Amplifying reference gene primers gave estimates of nucleated cell counts. Profiling relied on immunoSEQ multiplex PCR, and the TCRdb table lists in-frame clones only, not all of them. The V and J calls and clone size are taken from that table; D and trimming were inferred from the DNA. This table holds 100,000 to 150,000 clones, 70% to 80% found once. Sequenced sample: peripheral blood. The receptor was isolated from a middle-aged man with active or convalescent COVID-19. The J gene is TRBJ2-5, the V gene TRBV30; D is ambiguous. This CDR3 reads CAWSVQSLTTQYF. The CDR3 nucleotides are TGTGCCTGGAGTGTCCAGTCTCTCACCACCCAGTACTTC.